The 27 T cell receptor beta chains below were found in one sample sequenced in a study of response to subunit inactivated influenza vaccine. In TCRdb, the RT-PCR reads were re-called with MiXCR into one record per CDR3 protein. The sample lists roughly 790,000 distinct CDR3 sequences; approximately 21% were seen once. Specimen: PBMCs from blood, collected approximately 5 days after vaccination. Receptor source: a man in his forties or fifties who received an inactivated influenza vaccine.

J is TRBJ2-7 and V is TRBV12-3 or TRBV12-4; 11 nucleotides line up with TRBD2. Losses at the gene ends were 3 bases for V and 1 base for J; bases not matched to a gene: 8. This CDR3 contains 17 residues. CDR3 protein: CASSFSTLAGGSYEQYF. The DNA of the CDR3 is TGTGCCAGCAGTTTCTCAACTTTAGCGGGAGGGTCCTACGAGCAGTACTTC.

The V gene is TRBV10-3, the J gene TRBJ1-2, with D possibly being TRBD1 (6 bases). V gave up 0 bases and J gave up 4 bases, with 9 bases separating them. The CDR3 sequence is 14 residues long. Germline CDR1 is ENHRY and CDR2 is SYGVKD. DNA of the CDR3: TGTGCCATCAGTGAGTCTAGGGGGAGCTATGGCTACACCTTC. Encoded protein: CAISESRGSYGYTF.

This clonotype has only a few counts. The V and J genes are TRBV11-2 and TRBJ2-7; 7 bases are shared with TRBD2. This CDR3 contains 15 residues. Germline loops: CDR1 SGHAT, CDR2 FQNNGV. Trimming took 0 bases from V and 4 from J; bases not matched to a gene: 6. The CDR3 sequence: CASSLDRGSGYEQYF. CDR3 in DNA: TGTGCCAGCAGCTTAGATCGCGGGAGCGGATACGAGCAGTACTTC.

This clonotype has just a few counts. This chain uses TRBV28 with TRBJ1-4; D is uncertain. The CDR3 consists of 14 residues. The germline V gene encodes CDR1 MDHEN and CDR2 SYDVKM. With 6 bases removed from V and 7 bases from J, the gap between germline ends came to 15 bases. Here the CDR3 DNA reads TGTGCCAGCAGGCGAGTCAACCGGGGTGAAAAACTGTTTTTT. Protein sequence: CASRRVNRGEKLFF.

The CDR3 DNA sequence: TGTGCCAGCACCAGGACGGACCGCAGGGAGACCCAGTACTTC. Protein: CASTRTDRRETQYF. The rearrangement joins TRBV7-2 to TRBJ2-5; D is uncertain. The CDR3 is 14 residues long. CDR1 and CDR2 from the germline V gene are SGHTA and FQGNSA. The V and J ends lost 7 bases and 5 bases respectively, with 17 bases between them.

This clonotype was seen more than once but under ten times. V and J are TRBV5-1 and TRBJ1-2; a weak D match, TRBD1 (6 bases). Germline-derived CDR1 and CDR2 are SGHRS and YFSETQ. Trimming took off 0 bases at V and 0 bases at J, with 15 bases between the two ends. This CDR3 comprises 17 residues. The CDR3 reads CASSLGWTVPPNYGYTF. The CDR3 DNA reads as TGCGCCAGCAGCTTGGGGTGGACAGTCCCTCCTAACTATGGCTACACCTTC.

This clonotype was seen more than once but under ten times. The J gene is TRBJ2-5, the V gene TRBV7-2, with 8 bases matching TRBD2. V lost 5 bases and J lost 12; bases outside the gene matches: 8. The CDR3 has 12 amino acids. Germline loops: CDR1 SGHTA, CDR2 FQGNSA. The CDR3 loop reads CASSLYSGTKYF. The CDR3 nucleotides are TGTGCCAGCAGCCTATATAGCGGGACGAAGTACTTC.

CDR3 residues: CASSLSGRAGYETQYF. CDR3 in DNA: TGCGCCAGCAGCTTGTCCGGGAGGGCCGGGTATGAGACCCAGTACTTC. The chain employs TRBV5-1 and TRBJ2-5, with TRBD2 matching over 8 bases. The J segment lost 5 bases and the V segment lost 1 base, leaving 10 bases of the junction unmatched. The CDR3 runs to 16 residues. Germline-derived CDR1 and CDR2 are SGHRS and YFSETQ.

This clonotype appeared a single time. This chain uses TRBV2 with TRBJ2-7, with D uncertain. V was shortened by 8 bases and J by 2 bases, with 13 bases between the two germline ends. Germline CDR1 is SNHLY and CDR2 is FYNNEI. The CDR3 is 13 amino acids. In nucleotides, the CDR3 is TGTGCCAGCTACAGTGTCCAGACCTACGAGCAGTACTTC. Amino acid sequence: CASYSVQTYEQYF.

The chain uses TRBV10-3 and TRBJ2-5; possibly TRBD1 for D (5 bases). CDR1 ENHRY and CDR2 SYGVKD come from the germline V gene. This CDR3 is built from 13 residues. Between the trimmed V and J ends, which lost 6 bases and 1 base, there was a span of 9 bases. CDR3 protein: CAIRWTLQETQYF. The CDR3 nucleotides read TGTGCCATCAGATGGACACTCCAAGAGACCCAGTACTTC.

This chain's CDR3 is CASRSGGQYNEQFF. In DNA, the CDR3 is TGCGCCAGCAGGAGCGGGGGCCAGTACAATGAGCAGTTCTTC. The chain links TRBV5-1 to TRBJ2-1, with 8 bases lining up with TRBD2. From germline, CDR1 is SGHRS and CDR2 YFSETQ. The trim removed 5 bases at V and 4 bases at J, leaving 5 bases unmatched. The CDR3 length is 14 residues.

The rearrangement joins TRBV27 to TRBJ2-1, with D unresolved. Germline-derived CDR1 and CDR2 are MNHEY and SMNVEV (reference sequence). The CDR3 runs to 14 residues. V lost 0 bases, J lost 6 bases, and 9 bases lay in between. The CDR3 DNA is TGTGCCAGCAGTTTATCGCAAGTGGGCAATGAGCAGTTCTTC. Residues: CASSLSQVGNEQFF.

This clonotype showed up just a few times. The genes are TRBV29-1 and TRBJ2-5; D gene uncertain. Germline V CDR1 and CDR2: SQVTM, ANQGSEA. V was pared by 7 bases and J by 1 base, with 19 bases between. This CDR3 comprises 15 residues. DNA for the CDR3: TGCAGCGCCATCGGGTGGGCCCTTACCCAAGAGACCCAGTACTTC. Its translation is CSAIGWALTQETQYF.

This rearrangement joins TRBV7-2 to TRBJ1-3; D not resolved. CDR1 is SGHTA and CDR2 is FQGNSA in the germline V gene. This CDR3 is built from 15 residues. V lost 5 bases and J lost 1, with 12 bases in between. The CDR3 DNA sequence: TGTGCCAGCAGCAGCCCTGAGAGGTCTGGAAACACCATATATTTT. It specifies CASSSPERSGNTIYF.

The chain carries TRBV7-2 and TRBJ2-7; 8 bases line up with TRBD2. V lost 2 bases, J lost 3 bases, and 6 bases stayed unmatched. The CDR3 covers 15 residues. CDR1 is SGHTA, CDR2 FQGNSA, per germline. This CDR3 reads CASSLYGGVNYEQYF. The CDR3 DNA sequence: TGTGCCAGCAGCTTATACGGGGGGGTCAACTACGAGCAGTACTTC.

This sequence joins TRBV29-1 and TRBJ2-7, with TRBD1 identical over 8 bases. Germline V CDR1 and CDR2: SQVTM, ANQGSEA. Trimming cost V 6 bases and J 3 bases; bases outside gene matches: 7. The CDR3 has 13 amino acids. The CDR3 DNA reads as TGCAGCGTCTCGAGAGGACAGGGCTACGAGCAGTACTTC. Protein sequence: CSVSRGQGYEQYF.

This chain joins TRBV5-6 and TRBJ1-2; 7 nucleotides match TRBD1. Germline lookup yields CDR1 SGHDT and CDR2 YYEEEE. V lost 4 bases to trimming and J lost 3 bases; unmatched junction nucleotides: 9. The CDR3 runs to 15 residues. CDR3 bases: TGTGCCAGCAGCGGGTCCGGGACAGAATACTATGGCTACACCTTC. It is translated as CASSGSGTEYYGYTF.

The chain uses TRBV7-9 and TRBJ2-1, with a weak D call TRBD2 (5 bases). CDR1 is SEHNR, CDR2 FQNEAQ, per germline (reference sequence). V was pared by 8 bases and J by 8 bases, with 19 bases between. The CDR3 consists of 14 residues. The DNA for the CDR3 is TGTGCCAGCTCCGGCGGGTCGAGGGATCATGAGCAGTTCTTC. Translated: CASSGGSRDHEQFF.

The genes are TRBV27 and TRBJ1-1, with D tentatively TRBD1 (6 bases). CDR1 is MNHEY, CDR2 SMNVEV, per germline (reference sequence). The CDR3 runs 13 residues. V was cut by 5 bases and J by 5 bases, with 12 bases left in between. In DNA form, the CDR3 reads TGTGCCAGCAGTAAACAGGGAAGGACTGAAGCTTTCTTT. Protein product: CASSKQGRTEAFF.

The chain links TRBV2 to TRBJ2-1, with 9 bases lining up with TRBD2. CDR1 and CDR2 from the germline V gene are SNHLY and FYNNEI. The CDR3 spans 13 residues. V shed 8 bases, J shed 5 bases, and the junction held 4 bases outside the gene matches. CDR3 protein: CASGRLADNEQFF. The DNA of the CDR3 is TGTGCCAGCGGCCGACTAGCGGACAATGAGCAGTTCTTC.

This clonotype was picked up a small number of times. This rearrangement joins TRBV18 to TRBJ2-7; TRBD2 agrees at 13 bases. The V gene's germline CDR1 is KGHSH and CDR2 LQKENI. J gave up 0 bases and V 3 bases, and 5 bases lay outside the gene matches. This CDR3 has 17 amino acids. CDR3 sequence (DNA): TGTGCCAGCTCACCTCCGACTAGCGGGGGGAGCTCCTACGAGCAGTACTTC. Translation gives CASSPPTSGGSSYEQYF.

J is TRBJ2-5 and V is TRBV3-1; TRBD2 matches 13 bases. This CDR3 region has 15 residues. J was trimmed by 3 bases and V by 4 bases; bases with no gene match: 2. Germline CDR1 reads LGHDT; CDR2 reads YNNKEL (reference sequence). CDR3 in amino acids: CASSPGLAGKETQYF. CDR3 in DNA: TGTGCCAGCAGCCCGGGACTAGCGGGGAAAGAGACCCAGTACTTC.

This clonotype was detected many times. This sequence joins TRBV6-2 or TRBV6-3 and TRBJ2-3; the match to TRBD2 covers 7 bases. Trimming removed 2 bases from V and 2 bases from J; junction bases left unmatched: 4. This CDR3 is built from 15 residues. Germline-derived CDR1 and CDR2 are MNHEY and SVGEGT. CDR3 amino acids: CASSYGGSPTDTQYF. CDR3 coding DNA: TGTGCCAGCAGTTACGGCGGGAGCCCCACAGATACGCAGTATTTT.

The chain carries TRBV6-2 or TRBV6-3 and TRBJ2-1; D call uncertain. CDR3 length equals 14 residues. Germline V gene sequence: CDR1 MNHEY, CDR2 SVGEGT. V was pared by 6 bases and J by 1 base, with 10 bases between. The CDR3 DNA sequence: TGTGCCAGCAGCCGCCCCCTTTCCTACAATGAGCAGTTCTTC. Protein sequence: CASSRPLSYNEQFF.

This clonotype was counted many times. The chain joins TRBV12-3 or TRBV12-4 to TRBJ2-2; tentatively, D is TRBD2 (6 bases). V gave up 4 bases and J gave up 2 bases, with 11 bases separating them. The length of the CDR3 is 15 residues. CDR3 DNA: TGTGCCAGCAGTTCTAGCGCCTTCAACACCGGGGAGCTGTTTTTT. This translates into CASSSSAFNTGELFF.

This sequence joins TRBV5-1 and TRBJ2-1; perhaps TRBD2 as D (6 bases). CDR1 SGHRS and CDR2 YFSETQ come from the germline V gene. The CDR3 covers 15 residues. Trimming pared 4 bases from V and 0 bases from J, leaving 11 bases between. For the CDR3, the DNA is TGCGCCAGCAGCAAGAGCGGGCCCTCCTACAATGAGCAGTTCTTC. It yields the protein CASSKSGPSYNEQFF.

The rearrangement joins TRBV12-3 or TRBV12-4 to TRBJ1-1; TRBD1 might be the D (5 bases). Trimming pared 7 bases from V and 6 bases from J, leaving 12 bases between. The CDR3 sequence is 12 residues long. CDR3 amino acids: CASTLGVAEAFF. CDR3 in DNA: TGTGCCAGCACCCTAGGGGTGGCTGAAGCTTTCTTT.